A selection of T cell receptor beta chains follows, all from one sample in a study of CD8+ T cells in alopecia areata. Only in-frame clones appear in the TCRdb table, and some are missing; sequencing was by immunoSEQ multiplex PCR. There are 95,000 to 100,000 clones in the sample; 55% to 70% occur only once, and roughly 17% lies in the top ten. The sequencing used CD8+ T cells sorted from blood, collected at approximately week 56, from a patient treated with tofacitinib. Receptors originate from a human donor with alopecia areata. The CDR3 runs from the conserved cysteine through the conserved F or W. D genes are given only for firm matches. Size is stated for part of the rows, as once, few or many counts, or as a class when the clone is expanded.

J: TRBJ2-1; size: -; D: -; V: TRBV30; DNA: TGTGCCTGGAGTGTAGTCGTCGGAGGGAGAGCAAATGAGCAGTTCTTC; CDR3: CAWSVVVGGRANEQFF
J: TRBJ1-1; size: -; D: -; V: TRBV13; DNA: TGTGCCAGCAGCCCCCGGGGGGTCGGGTCTGGCACTGAAGCTTTCTTT; CDR3: CASSPRGVGSGTEAFF
J: TRBJ2-7; size: few; D: -; V: TRBV7-6; DNA: TGTGCCAGCAGCACACTAGGACGAGGCGAGCAGTACTTC; CDR3: CASSTLGRGEQYF
J: TRBJ1-5; size: -; D: TRBD1; V: TRBV25-1; DNA: TGTGCCAGCGCCACAGGGGGGGCCAATCAGCCCCAGCATTTT; CDR3: CASATGGANQPQHF
J: TRBJ2-3; size: -; D: TRBD2; V: TRBV6-5; DNA: TGTGCCAGCAGGAAAGCGGGGGGGAACACAGATACGCAGTATTTT; CDR3: CASRKAGGNTDTQYF
J: TRBJ1-5; size: -; D: -; V: TRBV19; DNA: TGTGCCACCAACCCGCGAGGGTATAGCAATCAGCCCCAGCATTTT; CDR3: CATNPRGYSNQPQHF
J: TRBJ2-5; size: -; D: TRBD1; V: TRBV30; DNA: TGTGCCTGGGGGACAGGGATGGTGACCCAGTACTTC; CDR3: CAWGTGMVTQYF
J: TRBJ1-1; size: -; D: -; V: TRBV23-1; DNA: TGCGCCAGCAGTCAGAAGAGGGGGTTAGGGACTGAAGCTTTCTTT; CDR3: CASSQKRGLGTEAFF
J: TRBJ2-5; size: -; D: -; V: TRBV21-1; DNA: TGTGCCAGCAGCATCATTCCTCGGGAGACCCAGTACTTC; CDR3: CASSIIPRETQYF
J: TRBJ2-2; size: -; D: -; V: TRBV7-6; DNA: TGTGCCAGCAGCTTTCGACTAGTCCCCGGGGGTACCGGGGAGCTGTTTTTT; CDR3: CASSFRLVPGGTGELFF